These T cell receptor beta chains were read from a single sample in a study of cytomegalovirus exposure and HLA in healthy donors. Clones were sequenced by immunoSEQ multiplex PCR, and TCRdb holds only the in-frame ones, with some missing. Altogether around 150,000 clones are present, approximately 83% being singletons, with the ten largest covering 2.5% to 3.5%. The sequencing sample was made of PBMCs. Receptors were obtained from a man in his forties or fifties in good health and CMV-seronegative. The CDR3 runs from the conserved cysteine through the conserved F or W. Fields, in order: V gene, J gene, clone size, CDR3 length, D gene, CDR3 DNA, CDR3 protein. The D gene is left open where the match is weak. Size is omitted from some rows. Given values are once, few, many or a class for expanded clones.

TRBV11-3,TRBJ2-5,-,13,TRBD1,TGTGCCAGCAGCTTACCAGGGGGCGAGACCCAGTACTTC,CASSLPGGETQYF
TRBV6-5,TRBJ2-7,-,14,-,TGTGCCAGCAGTTATAGCGGACCTTCCTACGAGCAGTACTTC,CASSYSGPSYEQYF
TRBV6-5,TRBJ1-2,-,14,TRBD1,TGTGCCAGCAGTTACTCGGGACAGGGGGGTGGCTACACCTTC,CASSYSGQGGGYTF
TRBV30,TRBJ1-5,-,14,-,TGTGCCTGGAGTGCAGGGAATAGCAATCAGCCCCAGCATTTT,CAWSAGNSNQPQHF
TRBV5-6,TRBJ2-7,-,15,TRBD1,TGTGCCAGCAGCTTTGGACAGGGAACCCGCTACGAGCAGTACTTC,CASSFGQGTRYEQYF
TRBV10-3,TRBJ1-2,once,16,TRBD1,TGTGCCGCGGACGGGACAGGGAACCTAGGGAACTATGGCTACACCTTC,CAADGTGNLGNYGYTF
TRBV7-2,TRBJ1-6,-,16,-,TGTGCCAGCAGCTTAGGCGGAAGCTCCTATAATTCACCCCTCCACTTT,CASSLGGSSYNSPLHF
TRBV9,TRBJ1-1,-,16,-,TGTGCCAGCAGCCCTTCGGCAGCCATAGGGGGCACTGAAGCTTTCTTT,CASSPSAAIGGTEAFF
TRBV4-1,TRBJ1-2,few,17,-,TGCGCCAGCAGCCATCCCATACAGGGAGAAGTTTGGTATGGCTACACCTTC,CASSHPIQGEVWYGYTF
TRBV2,TRBJ1-1,-,13,-,TGTGCCAGCAGTGGGGACAAGAACACTGAAGCTTTCTTT,CASSGDKNTEAFF
TRBV7-3,TRBJ2-5,-,15,-,TGTGCCAGCAGCCAATCCGGGACATGGGGAGAGACCCAGTACTTC,CASSQSGTWGETQYF
TRBV5-1,TRBJ2-3,-,19,TRBD2,TGCGCCAGCAGCTTGGGCTCTTTCGGGGGGGGCTACCAGACAGATACGCAGTATTTT,CASSLGSFGGGYQTDTQYF
TRBV4-1,TRBJ2-3,-,12,-,TGCGCCAGCAGCCACGGGTCAGATACGCAGTATTTT,CASSHGSDTQYF
TRBV27,TRBJ2-6,-,13,-,TGTGCCAGCAGGGAGTCTGGGGCCAACGTCCTGACTTTC,CASRESGANVLTF
TRBV10-3,TRBJ2-3,-,15,-,TGTGCCATCAGTGAGGGGGCAGCCAGCACAGATACGCAGTATTTT,CAISEGAASTDTQYF
TRBV5-6,TRBJ1-3,-,16,TRBD1,TGTGCCAGCAGCTTTTTTGACGGACAGGGGACCCGCACCATATATTTT,CASSFFDGQGTRTIYF
TRBV6-5,TRBJ1-1,-,13,TRBD1,TGTGCCAGCAGAGCAGGGGGTGCCACTGAAGCTTTCTTT,CASRAGGATEAFF
TRBV4-1,TRBJ2-1,-,17,TRBD2,TGCGCCAGCAGCCGCGAAGGAGGCGGGGGGCGCTACAATGAGCAGTTCTTC,CASSREGGGGRYNEQFF
TRBV29-1,TRBJ2-5,-,14,TRBD1,TGCAGCATACGACAGGGATCCCTTCAAGAGACCCAGTACTTC,CSIRQGSLQETQYF
TRBV30,TRBJ2-5,few,13,TRBD1,TGTGCCTGGAGTCCGAACAGGGGGGAGACCCAGTACTTC,CAWSPNRGETQYF
TRBV7-9,TRBJ2-5,-,13,TRBD1,TGTGCCAGCAGCCGGACAGGGGAAGAGACCCAGTACTTC,CASSRTGEETQYF
TRBV6-6,TRBJ2-1,few,14,TRBD2,TGTGCCAGCAGTCCGCGGGGGGCGATCAATGAGCAGTTCTTC,CASSPRGAINEQFF
TRBV4-1,TRBJ1-1,-,14,-,TGCGCCAGCAGCCAATGGGGGGGGGCCTATGAAGCTTTCTTT,CASSQWGGAYEAFF
TRBV20-1,TRBJ1-1,few,11,TRBD1,TGCAGTGCTTGGGACAGCACTGAAGCTTTCTTT,CSAWDSTEAFF
TRBV19,TRBJ1-1,few,15,TRBD1,TGTGCCAGTAGTTTGGGACAGGGGGTTTTCGCTGAAGCTTTCTTT,CASSLGQGVFAEAFF
TRBV5-6,TRBJ2-5,-,16,TRBD1,TGTGCCAGCAGCGGGCCGACAGGGGCGATACAAGAGACCCAGTACTTC,CASSGPTGAIQETQYF
TRBV5-1,TRBJ2-1,once,13,-,TGCGCCAGCAGCCTTGGGAACGGGGGTGAGCAGTTCTTC,CASSLGNGGEQFF
TRBV5-1,TRBJ1-1,-,15,-,TGCGCCAGCGAATTGGGCGATGGGAGGGGGGATAAAGCTTTCTTT,CASELGDGRGDKAFF
TRBV18,TRBJ2-1,-,16,TRBD1,TGTGCCAGCTCACCCCGATTGGACAGGGTTGGGAATGAGCAGTTCTTC,CASSPRLDRVGNEQFF
TRBV28,TRBJ2-2,-,17,-,TGTGCCAGCAGCCCCCAAAGAGAGACAGGAAACACCGGGGAGCTGTTTTTT,CASSPQRETGNTGELFF
TRBV27,TRBJ2-6,-,17,TRBD1,TGTGCCAGCAGCGGGACAGGGGGTTCTCCAGGGGCCAACGTCCTGACTTTC,CASSGTGGSPGANVLTF
TRBV14,TRBJ2-7,-,16,TRBD1,TGTGCCAGCAGACCCATCGTGGGACAGGAATCCTACGAGCAGTACTTC,CASRPIVGQESYEQYF
TRBV4-1,TRBJ2-5,-,15,TRBD1,TGCGCCAGCAGATCAACCGGGACAGGGGGTGAGACCCAGTACTTC,CASRSTGTGGETQYF